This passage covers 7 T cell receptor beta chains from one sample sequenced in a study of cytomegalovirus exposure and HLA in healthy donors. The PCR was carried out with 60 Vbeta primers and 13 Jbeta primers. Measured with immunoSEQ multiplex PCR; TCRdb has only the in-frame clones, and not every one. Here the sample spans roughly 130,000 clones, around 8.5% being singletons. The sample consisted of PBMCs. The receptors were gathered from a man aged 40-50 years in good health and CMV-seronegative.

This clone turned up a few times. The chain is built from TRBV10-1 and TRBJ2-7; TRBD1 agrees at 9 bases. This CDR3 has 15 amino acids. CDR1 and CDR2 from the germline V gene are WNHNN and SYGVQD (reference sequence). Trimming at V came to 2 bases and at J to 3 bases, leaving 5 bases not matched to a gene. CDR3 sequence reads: CASSETGTGRYEQYF. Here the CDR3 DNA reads TGCGCCAGCAGTGAGACCGGGACAGGGCGCTACGAGCAGTACTTC.

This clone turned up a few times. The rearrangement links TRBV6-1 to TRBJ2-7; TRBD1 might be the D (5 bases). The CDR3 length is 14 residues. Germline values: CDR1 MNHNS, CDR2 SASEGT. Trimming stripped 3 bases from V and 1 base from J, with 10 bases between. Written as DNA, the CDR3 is TGTGCCAGCAGTGAGGGGAAGGGGTCCTACGAGCAGTACTTC. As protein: CASSEGKGSYEQYF.

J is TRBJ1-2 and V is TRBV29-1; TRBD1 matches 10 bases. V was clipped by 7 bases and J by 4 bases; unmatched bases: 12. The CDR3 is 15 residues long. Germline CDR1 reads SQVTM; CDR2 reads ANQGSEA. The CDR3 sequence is CSARGQGKVLYGYTF. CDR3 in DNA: TGCAGCGCCAGGGGACAGGGGAAAGTTCTCTATGGCTACACCTTC.

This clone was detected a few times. Written as DNA, the CDR3 is TGTGCCAGCAGCTACGGGACAGGGGGAAACTCACCCCTCCACTTT. This translates into CASSYGTGGNSPLHF. This rearrangement joins TRBV11-2 to TRBJ1-6, with 11 positions matching TRBD1. CDR1 and CDR2 from the germline V gene are SGHAT and FQNNGV. The trim removed 4 bases at V and 10 bases at J, leaving 6 bases unmatched. The CDR3 spans 15 residues.

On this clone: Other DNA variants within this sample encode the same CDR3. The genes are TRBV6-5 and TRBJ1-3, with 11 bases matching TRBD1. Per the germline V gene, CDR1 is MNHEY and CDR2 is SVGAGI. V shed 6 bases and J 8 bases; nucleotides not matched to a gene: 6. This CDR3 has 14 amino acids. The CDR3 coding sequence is TGTGCCAGCAGGCGACGGGACAGGGGGGACACCATATATTTT. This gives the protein CASRRRDRGDTIYF.

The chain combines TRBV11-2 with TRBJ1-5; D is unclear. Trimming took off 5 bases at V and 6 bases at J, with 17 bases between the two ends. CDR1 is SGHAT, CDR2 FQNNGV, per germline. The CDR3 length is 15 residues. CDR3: CASSHTAGNGQPQHF. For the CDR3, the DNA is TGTGCCAGCAGCCATACCGCAGGAAATGGTCAGCCCCAGCATTTT.

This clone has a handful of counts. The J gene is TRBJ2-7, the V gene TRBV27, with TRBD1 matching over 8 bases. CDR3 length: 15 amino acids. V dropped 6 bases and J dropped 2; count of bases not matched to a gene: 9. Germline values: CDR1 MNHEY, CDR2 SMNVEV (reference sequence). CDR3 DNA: TGTGCCAGCAGGTCCGCAGACAGGGGCCCCTACGAGCAGTACTTC. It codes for CASRSADRGPYEQYF.